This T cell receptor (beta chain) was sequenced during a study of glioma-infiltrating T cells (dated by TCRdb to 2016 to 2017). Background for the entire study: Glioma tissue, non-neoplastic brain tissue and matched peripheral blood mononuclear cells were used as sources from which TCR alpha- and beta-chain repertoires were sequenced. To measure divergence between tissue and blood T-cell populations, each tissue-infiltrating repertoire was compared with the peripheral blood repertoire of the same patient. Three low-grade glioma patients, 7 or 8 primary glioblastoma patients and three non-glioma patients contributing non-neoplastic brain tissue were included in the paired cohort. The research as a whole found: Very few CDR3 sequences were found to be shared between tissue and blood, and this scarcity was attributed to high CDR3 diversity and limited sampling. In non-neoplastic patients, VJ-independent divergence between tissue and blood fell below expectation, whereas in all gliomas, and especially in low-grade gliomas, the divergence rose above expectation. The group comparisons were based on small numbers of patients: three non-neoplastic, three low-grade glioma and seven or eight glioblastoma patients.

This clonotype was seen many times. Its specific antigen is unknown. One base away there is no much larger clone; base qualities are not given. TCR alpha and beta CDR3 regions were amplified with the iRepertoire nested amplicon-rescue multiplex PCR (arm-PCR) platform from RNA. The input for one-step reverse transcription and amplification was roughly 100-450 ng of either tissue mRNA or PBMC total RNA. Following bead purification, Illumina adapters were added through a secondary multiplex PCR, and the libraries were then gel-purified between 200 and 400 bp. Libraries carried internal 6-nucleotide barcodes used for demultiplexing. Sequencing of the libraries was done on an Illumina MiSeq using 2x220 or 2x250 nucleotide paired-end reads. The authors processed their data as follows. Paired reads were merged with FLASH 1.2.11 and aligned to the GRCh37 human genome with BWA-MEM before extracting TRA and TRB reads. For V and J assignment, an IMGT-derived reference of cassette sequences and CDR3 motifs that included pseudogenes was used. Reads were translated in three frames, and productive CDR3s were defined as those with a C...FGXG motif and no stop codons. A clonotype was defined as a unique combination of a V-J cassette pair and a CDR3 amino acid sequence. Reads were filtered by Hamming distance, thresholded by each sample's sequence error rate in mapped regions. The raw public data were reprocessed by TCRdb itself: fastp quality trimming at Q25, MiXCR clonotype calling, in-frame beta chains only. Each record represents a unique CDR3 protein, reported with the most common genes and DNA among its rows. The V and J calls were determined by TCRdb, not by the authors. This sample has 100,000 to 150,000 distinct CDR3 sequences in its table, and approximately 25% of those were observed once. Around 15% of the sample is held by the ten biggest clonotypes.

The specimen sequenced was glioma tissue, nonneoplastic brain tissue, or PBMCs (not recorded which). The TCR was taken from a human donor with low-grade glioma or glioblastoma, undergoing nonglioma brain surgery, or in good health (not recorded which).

CDR3 region: CASSQDGGLNEQFF. At the DNA level, the sequence is TGCGCCAGCAGCCAAGATGGAGGACTCAATGAGCAGTTCTTC. The sequence links TRBV4-1 to TRBJ2-1; the D gene is possibly TRBD2, with 5 bases matching. V is shortened by 0 bases, J by 6 bases, and the region joining them spans 9 bases. The germline V gene specifies MGHRA as CDR1 and YSYEKL as CDR2. Taken from cysteine to phenylalanine, the CDR3 has 14 residues. The DNA shown is the 42-base CDR3, in frame from base 1.